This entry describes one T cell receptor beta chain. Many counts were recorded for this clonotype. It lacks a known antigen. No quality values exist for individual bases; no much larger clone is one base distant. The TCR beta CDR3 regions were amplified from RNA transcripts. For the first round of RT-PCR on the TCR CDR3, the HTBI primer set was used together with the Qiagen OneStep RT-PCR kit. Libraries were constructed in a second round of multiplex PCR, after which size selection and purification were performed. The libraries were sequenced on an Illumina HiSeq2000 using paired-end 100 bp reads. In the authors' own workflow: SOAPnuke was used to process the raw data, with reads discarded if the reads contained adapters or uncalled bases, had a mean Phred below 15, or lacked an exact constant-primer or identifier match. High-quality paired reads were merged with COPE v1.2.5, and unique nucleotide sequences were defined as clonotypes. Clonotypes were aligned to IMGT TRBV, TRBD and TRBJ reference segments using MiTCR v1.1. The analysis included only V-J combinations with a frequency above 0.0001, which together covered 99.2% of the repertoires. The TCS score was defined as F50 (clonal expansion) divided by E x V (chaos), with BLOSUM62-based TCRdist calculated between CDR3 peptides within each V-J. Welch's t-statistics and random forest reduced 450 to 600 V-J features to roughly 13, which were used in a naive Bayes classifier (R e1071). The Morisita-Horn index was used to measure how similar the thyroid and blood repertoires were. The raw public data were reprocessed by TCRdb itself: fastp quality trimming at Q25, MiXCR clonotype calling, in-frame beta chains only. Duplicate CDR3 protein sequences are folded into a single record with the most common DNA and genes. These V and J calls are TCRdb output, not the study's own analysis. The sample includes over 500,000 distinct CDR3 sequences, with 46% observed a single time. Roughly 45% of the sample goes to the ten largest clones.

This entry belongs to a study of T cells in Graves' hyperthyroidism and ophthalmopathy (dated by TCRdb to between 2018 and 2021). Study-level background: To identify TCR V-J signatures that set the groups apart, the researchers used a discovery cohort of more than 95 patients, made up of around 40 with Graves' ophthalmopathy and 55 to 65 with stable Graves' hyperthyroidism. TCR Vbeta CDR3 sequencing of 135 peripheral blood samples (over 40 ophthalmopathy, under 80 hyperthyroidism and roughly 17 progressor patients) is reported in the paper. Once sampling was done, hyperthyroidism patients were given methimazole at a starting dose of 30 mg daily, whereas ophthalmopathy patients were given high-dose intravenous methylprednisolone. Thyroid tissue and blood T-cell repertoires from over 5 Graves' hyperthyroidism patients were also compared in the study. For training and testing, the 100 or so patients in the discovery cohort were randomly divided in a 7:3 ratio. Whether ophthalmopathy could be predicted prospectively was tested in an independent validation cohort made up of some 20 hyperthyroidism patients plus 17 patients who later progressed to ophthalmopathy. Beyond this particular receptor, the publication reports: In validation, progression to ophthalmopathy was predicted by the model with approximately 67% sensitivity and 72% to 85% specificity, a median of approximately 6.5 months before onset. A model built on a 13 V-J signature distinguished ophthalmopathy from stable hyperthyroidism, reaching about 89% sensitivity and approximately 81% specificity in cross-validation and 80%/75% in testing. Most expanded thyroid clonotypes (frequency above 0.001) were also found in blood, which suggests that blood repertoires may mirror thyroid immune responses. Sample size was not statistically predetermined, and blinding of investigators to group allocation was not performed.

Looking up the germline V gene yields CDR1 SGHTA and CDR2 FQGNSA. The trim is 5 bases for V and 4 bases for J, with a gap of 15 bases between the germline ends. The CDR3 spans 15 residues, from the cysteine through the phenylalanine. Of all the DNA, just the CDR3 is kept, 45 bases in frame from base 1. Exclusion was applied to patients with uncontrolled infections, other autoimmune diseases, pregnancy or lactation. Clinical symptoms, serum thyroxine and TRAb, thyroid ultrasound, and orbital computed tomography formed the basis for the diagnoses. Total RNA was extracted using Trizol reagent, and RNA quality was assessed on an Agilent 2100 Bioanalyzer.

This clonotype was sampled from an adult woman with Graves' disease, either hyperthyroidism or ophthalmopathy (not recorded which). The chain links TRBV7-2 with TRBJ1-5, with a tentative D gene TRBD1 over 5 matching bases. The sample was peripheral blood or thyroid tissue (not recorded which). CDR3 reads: CASSPGTTLNQPQHF. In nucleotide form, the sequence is TGTGCCAGCAGCCCCGGGACTACCCTAAATCAGCCCCAGCATTTT.